Shown below are 8 T cell receptor beta chains from a single sample sequenced in a study of T cells in Graves' hyperthyroidism and ophthalmopathy. TCR beta CDR3 sequences were amplified from RNA transcripts. HTBI primers were employed in a first-round RT-PCR of the TCR CDR3. TCRdb itself ran the multiplex PCR reads through MiXCR, one entry per CDR3 protein. The sample holds roughly 350,000 distinct CDR3 sequences, approximately 13% seen once. The material sequenced was blood. Every receptor here comes from a woman in her twenties or thirties with Graves' hyperthyroidism.

Ten or more counts support this clonotype. The J gene is TRBJ1-2, the V gene TRBV27, with D perhaps TRBD1 (5 bases). The CDR3 is made up of 13 amino acids. V was shortened by 5 bases and J by 5 bases, with 12 bases between the two germline ends. Germline values: CDR1 MNHEY, CDR2 SMNVEV (reference sequence). CDR3 loop: CASSARGDYGYTF. The CDR3 DNA reads as TGTGCCAGCAGTGCTAGGGGAGATTATGGCTACACCTTC.

This chain connects TRBV7-3 to TRBJ2-2; possibly TRBD1 for D (6 bases). With 1 base removed from V and 6 bases from J, the gap between germline ends came to 6 bases. This CDR3 has 13 residues. The germline gives CDR1 SGHTA, CDR2 FQGTGA. CDR3 sequence reads: CASSLKGAGELFF. Written as DNA, the CDR3 is TGTGCCAGCAGCTTAAAGGGGGCCGGGGAGCTGTTTTTT.

The J gene is TRBJ2-7, the V gene TRBV13; TRBD2 agrees at 13 bases. The CDR3 covers 19 residues. V shed 0 bases, J shed 5 bases, and the junction held 13 bases outside the gene matches. Germline loops: CDR1 PRHDT, CDR2 FYEKMQ (reference sequence). The CDR3 DNA is TGTGCCAGCAGCTTAGGGCCCCCTCGGACTAGCGGGAGTTTACACGAGCAGTACTTC. As protein: CASSLGPPRTSGSLHEQYF.

This clonotype was seen many times. For the CDR3, the DNA is TGTGCCAGCAGCTCGTCCGAGACCCAGTACTTC. Its translation: CASSSSETQYF. The J gene is TRBJ2-5, the V gene TRBV11-2; D is undetermined. Germline V gene data show CDR1 as SGHAT and CDR2 as FQNNGV. Trimming cost V 4 bases and J 5 bases, with 5 bases left between them. CDR3 size: 11 residues.

This clonotype was seen many times. The gene calls are TRBV28 and TRBJ1-5; the match to TRBD1 covers 7 bases. Germline V gene data show CDR1 as MDHEN and CDR2 as SYDVKM. CDR3 length: 17 amino acids. V gave up 5 bases and J gave up 3 bases; unmatched junction bases: 13. CDR3 in amino acids: CASSPPGGQTINQPQHF. CDR3 DNA sequence: TGTGCCAGCAGTCCCCCCGGGGGACAGACCATCAATCAGCCCCAGCATTTT.

This clonotype was recorded at least ten times. This rearrangement joins TRBV20-1 to TRBJ1-1; D not certain. V dropped 4 bases and J dropped 8 bases, with 11 bases sitting between them. Germline lookup yields CDR1 DFQATT and CDR2 SNEGSKA (reference sequence). There are 11 residues in the CDR3. The CDR3 is CSATDKLEAFF. The CDR3 coding sequence is TGCAGTGCTACGGATAAGCTCGAAGCTTTCTTT.

This clonotype was found many times. The V gene is TRBV30, the J gene TRBJ2-2; 10 bases are shared with TRBD2. The germline CDR1 and CDR2 sequences are GTSNPN and SVGIG (reference sequence). The CDR3 is made up of 14 amino acids. Trimming at V came to 1 base and at J to 9 bases, leaving 5 bases not matched to a gene. CDR3 nucleotide sequence: TGTGCCTGGAGTGGCCAGCGGGAGGGCAGGGAGCTGTTTTTT. Its translation is CAWSGQREGRELFF.

This clonotype was found a few times. The chain carries TRBV2 and TRBJ2-1, with D unresolved. Germline V gene data show CDR1 as SNHLY and CDR2 as FYNNEI. V was shortened by 4 bases and J by 4 bases, with 8 bases between the two germline ends. The CDR3 is 13 amino acids. CDR3 in amino acids: CASSGALYNEQFF. The CDR3 DNA is TGTGCCAGCAGTGGTGCTCTATACAATGAGCAGTTCTTC.